The clone carrying this T cell receptor (beta chain) was counted only a few times. Its matching antigen is unknown. This record comes from a study of blood T cells in healthy people across ages. Study conclusions and caveats: Unknown CMV status may confound age-related changes in expanded clones.

Every sample gave at least 5.5 micrograms of total RNA when it was extracted. Deletions cut 2 bases from V and 4 bases from J, with 14 bases between. Germline V gene sequence: CDR1 SGHTA, CDR2 FQGNSA. CDR3 size: 16 residues. Through a sample-barcoded 5' primer and a J-beta primer mix, a second PCR was run for about 6 to 11 cycles. Each CDR3 protein gets one entry after TCRdb re-called the 5' RACE reads with MiXCR. The table records about 1.1 million distinct CDR3 sequences, 35% to 45% of them present only once. The J gene is TRBJ2-2, the V gene TRBV7-2, with no clear D. The receptor was derived from a man aged 18 to 29 in good health. Sequenced material: blood. The CDR3 sequence is CASSLLGWAGTGELFF. DNA for the CDR3: TGTGCCAGCAGCTTATTGGGGTGGGCAGGCACCGGGGAGCTGTTTTTT.